Below are 19 T cell receptor beta chains sequenced from a single sample in a study of cytotoxic CD8 clonotypes in ibrutinib-treated CLL. Libraries were prepared by immunoSEQ multiplex PCR; TCRdb keeps only in-frame clonotypes and omits some of them. The sample contains some 300,000 clones, approximately 80% of which appear only once. The source was PBMCs, collected before ibrutinib treatment. The receptors originated from a human donor with chronic lymphocytic leukemia.

The V and J genes are TRBV29-1 and TRBJ1-2, with a tentative D call TRBD1 (5 bases). The V and J ends lost 5 bases and 7 bases respectively, with 20 bases between them. The CDR3 is 14 residues long. Germline values: CDR1 SQVTM, CDR2 ANQGSEA. This CDR3 is CSVTRDGVERGYTF. The CDR3 nucleotides are TGCAGCGTTACCCGGGACGGCGTTGAGCGTGGCTACACCTTC.

This rearrangement joins TRBV2 to TRBJ2-7; D is perhaps TRBD1 (5 bases). V was shortened by 6 bases and J by 0 bases, with 18 bases between the two germline ends. The CDR3 length is 16 residues. Looked up from germline, CDR1 is SNHLY and CDR2 is FYNNEI. The CDR3: CASRDFGAESSYEQYF. The CDR3 DNA reads TGTGCCAGCAGAGATTTTGGGGCAGAAAGCTCCTACGAGCAGTACTTC.

This clone appeared a few times. This rearrangement joins TRBV2 to TRBJ2-7; 9 positions match TRBD2. Losses at the gene ends were 1 base for V and 5 bases for J; bases not matched to a gene: 3. Per germline, CDR1 SNHLY and CDR2 FYNNEI. This CDR3 spans 14 amino acids. For the CDR3, the DNA is TGTGCCAGCAGTGAAGGGCTAGCGGGAAACGAGCAGTACTTC. This translates into CASSEGLAGNEQYF.

This chain connects TRBV27 to TRBJ1-1; 8 bases map to TRBD1. CDR3 size: 16 residues. V lost 8 bases to trimming and J lost 6 bases; unmatched junction nucleotides: 17. In germline, CDR1 is MNHEY, CDR2 SMNVEV (reference sequence). The CDR3 DNA is TGTGCCAGCTCCCCGGGCCAGGGGGCGAAAAGGGCTGAAGCTTTCTTT. The encoded protein is CASSPGQGAKRAEAFF.

The chain uses TRBV30 and TRBJ2-7, with 11 bases matching TRBD2. Germline V gene data show CDR1 as GTSNPN and CDR2 as SVGIG (reference sequence). V was clipped by 0 bases and J by 1 base; unmatched bases: 17. The CDR3 runs to 20 residues. The CDR3 nucleotides are TGTGCCTGGAGTGTACAGGTATTGGGGCTAGCGGGAGGCTTATCCTACGAGCAGTACTTC. Its translation: CAWSVQVLGLAGGLSYEQYF.

The genes are TRBV28 and TRBJ2-7; no definite D call. V was shortened by 1 base and J by 3 bases, with 16 bases between the two germline ends. In germline, CDR1 is MDHEN, CDR2 SYDVKM. The CDR3 contains 16 residues. Here the CDR3 reads CASSLYRVPPNYEQYF. The CDR3 DNA sequence: TGTGCCAGCAGTTTATACCGGGTCCCCCCGAACTACGAGCAGTACTTC. Drawing the rest from reference TRBV28 and TRBJ2-7, the complete variable domain is DVKVTQSSRYLVKRTGEKVFLECVQDMDHENMFWYRQDPGLGLRLIYFSYDVKMKEKGDIPEGYSVSREKKERFSLILESASTNQTSMYLCASSLYRVPPNYEQYFGPGTRLTVT.

The chain couples TRBV28 to TRBJ2-7; 9 nucleotides agree with TRBD1. The junction had 10 bases not matched to a gene; V was cut back by 4 bases and J by 6 bases. In germline, CDR1 is MDHEN, CDR2 SYDVKM. The CDR3 covers 15 residues. The CDR3 spells CASSSFGTGRSEQYF. The CDR3 nucleotides read TGTGCCAGCAGTTCCTTCGGGACAGGGCGAAGCGAGCAGTACTTC.

This clone was counted a few times. This chain connects TRBV9 to TRBJ2-7, with D perhaps matching TRBD1 (5 bases). The CDR3 sequence is 13 residues long. The germline CDR1 and CDR2 sequences are SGDLS and YYNGEE. The V gene lost 4 bases and the J gene lost 3 bases, with 11 bases spanning the gap. In DNA, the CDR3 is TGTGCCAGCAGCCAACAAGACAGCTACGAGCAGTACTTC. Amino acids: CASSQQDSYEQYF.

The rearrangement links TRBV4-2 to TRBJ2-7; D tentatively fits TRBD1 or TRBD2 (5 bases each). Trimming cost V 4 bases and J 0 bases, with 16 bases left between them. The V gene's germline CDR1 is LGHNA and CDR2 YNFKEQ. The CDR3 extends over 16 amino acids. Here the CDR3 DNA reads TGTGCCAGCAGCCCCAGTCCCTCAGGGAGCTCCTACGAGCAGTACTTC. Protein: CASSPSPSGSSYEQYF.

The V call is TRBV4-2, the J call TRBJ2-1; D may match TRBD1 or TRBD2 (5 bases each). The CDR3 is made up of 15 amino acids. Germline-derived CDR1 and CDR2 are LGHNA and YNFKEQ. V lost 0 bases, J lost 8 bases, and 14 bases lay in between. CDR3 bases: TGTGCCAGCAGCCAAGAAAGGGACGGTGGGGATGAGCAGTTCTTC. It translates to CASSQERDGGDEQFF.

The chain is built from TRBV6-5 and TRBJ2-1; 8 nucleotides match TRBD2. The CDR3 length is 15 residues. Germline CDR1 MNHEY, CDR2 SVGAGI. Trimming at V came to 6 bases and at J to 0 bases, leaving 4 bases not matched to a gene. The chain's CDR3 is CASSQTSVSYNEQFF. DNA of the CDR3: TGTGCCAGCAGCCAGACTAGCGTCTCCTACAATGAGCAGTTCTTC.

This clone occurred a few times. The chain employs TRBV30 and TRBJ1-1; D unclear. Germline V gene sequence: CDR1 GTSNPN, CDR2 SVGIG (reference sequence). The V end lost 2 bases, the J end lost 0 bases, and 13 bases lay between the germline ends. The CDR3 has 15 amino acids. For the CDR3, the DNA is TGTGCCTGGAGTTACCAGATGGGCATGAACACTGAAGCTTTCTTT. Amino acid sequence: CAWSYQMGMNTEAFF.

This chain links TRBV4-1 with TRBJ2-7; 8 nucleotides agree with TRBD2. The CDR3 runs to 18 residues. V shed 2 bases and J 3 bases; nucleotides not matched to a gene: 15. The V gene's germline CDR1 is MGHRA and CDR2 YSYEKL. DNA for the CDR3: TGCGCCAGCAGCCAACTGATTATTAGCGGGGTCGCGATCTACGAGCAGTACTTC. Translation: CASSQLIISGVAIYEQYF.

V usage is TRBV18 and J usage is TRBJ2-1, with D possibly TRBD2 on 5 matching bases. Per germline, CDR1 KGHSH and CDR2 LQKENI. The CDR3 extends over 14 amino acids. Trimming took 3 bases from V and 15 from J, leaving 21 bases between them. The CDR3 DNA is TGTGCCAGCTCACCTCGCCTGGGAGCAGTCCCTTGGTTCTTC. This codes for CASSPRLGAVPWFF.

The rearrangement links TRBV4-2 to TRBJ1-4; TRBD1 aligns across 7 bases. Trimming at V came to 1 base and at J to 6 bases, leaving 8 bases not matched to a gene. Germline assignment: CDR1 LGHNA and CDR2 YNFKEQ. The CDR3 has 16 amino acids. The CDR3 nucleotides read TGTGCCAGCAGCCAAGTTAGGGGGCAGTCTGATGAAAAACTGTTTTTT. This codes for CASSQVRGQSDEKLFF.

J is TRBJ2-1 and V is TRBV20-1; 7 bases agree with TRBD2. Germline assignment: CDR1 DFQATT and CDR2 SNEGSKA (reference sequence). With 6 bases clipped from V and 9 bases from J, the junction kept 5 bases outside the gene matches. The CDR3 is made up of 11 amino acids. CDR3 in amino acids: CSAHTGGEQFF. CDR3 nucleotide sequence: TGCAGTGCGCACACGGGGGGTGAGCAGTTCTTC.

This clone was detected once. The rearrangement uses TRBV6-5 and TRBJ2-7, with 9 bases fitting TRBD1. With V trimmed by 2 bases and J by 6 bases, 2 bases remained unmatched. There are 13 residues in the CDR3. Germline values: CDR1 MNHEY, CDR2 SVGAGI. The CDR3 loop is CASSYPDRGEQYF. The DNA of the CDR3 is TGTGCCAGCAGTTACCCGGACAGGGGCGAGCAGTACTTC.

This clone was counted a few times. The V gene is TRBV5-1, the J gene TRBJ2-1, with D perhaps assigned TRBD1 or TRBD2 (6 bases each). The CDR3 extends over 13 amino acids. Germline-derived CDR1 and CDR2 are SGHRS and YFSETQ. The germline V and J ends were trimmed by 7 bases and 4 bases, with 12 bases remaining between them. The CDR3 loop is CASGGTPYNEQFF. The CDR3 bases are TGCGCCAGCGGCGGGACACCTTACAATGAGCAGTTCTTC.

The chain joins TRBV29-1 to TRBJ2-5; 8 positions match TRBD2. The CDR3 is made up of 13 amino acids. Losses at the gene ends were 3 bases for V and 5 bases for J; bases not matched to a gene: 5. Germline CDR1 reads SQVTM; CDR2 reads ANQGSEA. For the CDR3, the DNA is TGCAGCGTTGAGACTAGCGTAGTGGAGACCCAGTACTTC. It codes for CSVETSVVETQYF.